This note documents a single TCR beta chain sequence. This entry comes from a study of blood T cell repertoires in COVID-19. Repertoires were generated with immunoSEQ multiplex PCR, while TCRdb's copy carries only in-frame clones and drops some. The repertoire has 150,000 to 200,000 clones, over 80% of them found once; the top ten carry roughly 5.6%. The germline CDR1 and CDR2 sequences are MDHEN and SYDVKM. CDR3 length: 13 residues. With 4 bases removed from V and 3 bases from J, the gap between germline ends came to 9 bases. Input material: PBMCs or T cells enriched from blood (not recorded which). The chain couples TRBV28 to TRBJ1-2, with unresolved D. This clonotype was sampled from a man in his 70s who had been exposed to COVID-19. CDR3 sequence: CASSYGQDYGYTF. The CDR3 region has the DNA TGTGCCAGCAGTTACGGTCAGGACTATGGCTACACCTTC.